Below are 2 T cell receptor beta chains sequenced from a single sample in a study of cytomegalovirus exposure and HLA in healthy donors. Researchers ran the PCR with 60 Vbeta and 13 Jbeta primers. Only in-frame clones appear in the TCRdb table, and some are missing; sequencing was by immunoSEQ multiplex PCR. The sample lists 90,000 or so clones, approximately 81% occurring once. Sequencing used PBMCs. These receptor sequences come from a woman aged 40-49 years in good health and CMV-seronegative.

The chain recombines TRBV11-2 with TRBJ1-4; tentative D call: TRBD1 (6 bases). Trimming removed 8 bases at V and 0 bases at J, with 10 bases between. Germline V CDR1 and CDR2: SGHAT, FQNNGV. This CDR3 has 14 residues. The CDR3 DNA sequence: TGTGCCAGCCGGAAGGGGGCAACTAATGAAAAACTGTTTTTT. It codes for CASRKGATNEKLFF.

The V gene is TRBV11-1, the J gene TRBJ2-7; the match to TRBD2 covers 7 bases. V lost 2 bases and J lost 5; bases outside the gene matches: 12. Germline V gene lookup returns CDR1 SGHAT and CDR2 FQDESV (reference sequence). The CDR3 is made up of 16 amino acids. DNA of the CDR3: TGTGCCAGCAGCTTACGACCGCGGGGAGGGTTCCACGAGCAGTACTTC. Its protein is CASSLRPRGGFHEQYF.